The 29 T cell receptor beta chains in this list originate from one sample, sequenced in a study of blood T cell repertoires in COVID-19. Clones were sequenced by immunoSEQ multiplex PCR, and TCRdb holds only the in-frame ones, with some missing. This sample yields approximately 190,000 clones, of which around nine tenths are seen a single time; around 5.9% belongs to the top ten. Source material: peripheral blood. The receptor set was obtained from a woman between 35 and 50 years old who had recovered from COVID-19.

This clone counts as medium-sized (0.01 to 0.1%). The same CDR3 also results from other DNA sequences found in this sample. The gene calls are TRBV27 and TRBJ2-3; the D is unclear. The V end was cut by 0 bases, the J end by 4 bases, with 5 bases between. CDR1 and CDR2 (germline): MNHEY, SMNVEV (reference sequence). The CDR3 has 13 amino acids. The CDR3 DNA is TGTGCCAGCAGTTTATCCCGTCCAGATACGCAGTATTTT. Translating gives CASSLSRPDTQYF.

V usage is TRBV5-8 and J usage is TRBJ1-6, with D uncertain. There are 15 residues in the CDR3. Looked up from germline, CDR1 is SGHTS and CDR2 is YDEGEE. Trimming took off 1 base at V and 6 bases at J, with 11 bases between the two ends. DNA of the CDR3: TGTGCCAGCAGCTTGTACGTAGGAGCTAATTCACCCCTCCACTTT. Protein sequence: CASSLYVGANSPLHF.

The V call is TRBV13, the J call TRBJ2-2, with 8 nucleotides matching TRBD2. V lost 5 bases and J lost 6; bases outside the gene matches: 8. The CDR3 consists of 15 residues. The germline V gene encodes CDR1 PRHDT and CDR2 FYEKMQ (reference sequence). The CDR3 spells CASSPGSGGAGELFF. The CDR3 DNA follows: TGTGCCAGCAGCCCTGGGAGCGGGGGAGCCGGGGAGCTGTTTTTT.

The J gene is TRBJ2-1, the V gene TRBV6-5; tentative D call: TRBD2 (6 bases). The CDR3 runs 15 residues. CDR1 is MNHEY, CDR2 SVGAGI, per germline. Trimming removed 0 bases from V and 9 bases from J, with 15 bases in between. The CDR3 nucleotides read TGTGCCAGCAGTTACTCAGGAGGGTTTTTAGGTGAGCAGTTCTTC. Its protein product is CASSYSGGFLGEQFF.

The chain carries TRBV3-1 (or the pseudogene TRBV3-2) and TRBJ1-3; perhaps TRBD1 as D (5 bases). This CDR3 is 16 amino acids long. CDR1 LGHDT and CDR2 YNNKEL come from the germline V gene (reference sequence). V gave up 1 base and J gave up 0 bases, with 10 bases separating them. The CDR3 DNA sequence: TGTGCCAGCAGCCAAGGGGGCAGGATCTCTGGAAACACCATATATTTT. Protein: CASSQGGRISGNTIYF.

V gene TRBV11-2 combines with J gene TRBJ2-5; D uncertain. CDR3 length: 12 residues. Germline CDR1 reads SGHAT; CDR2 reads FQNNGV. Trimming pared 4 bases from V and 5 bases from J, leaving 8 bases between. The CDR3 DNA reads as TGTGCCAGCAGCTCCCCTTCGGAGACCCAGTACTTC. Residues: CASSSPSETQYF. The full variable domain, completed using reference TRBV11-2 and TRBJ2-5, is EAGVAQSPRYKIIEKRQSVAFWCNPISGHATLYWYQQILGQGPKLLIQFQNNGVVDDSQLPKDRFSAERLKGVDSTLKIQPAKLEDSAVYLCASSSPSETQYFGPGTRLLVL.

This clone turned up a few times. This sequence joins TRBV5-6 and TRBJ1-2; tentative D call: TRBD1 (5 bases). V was clipped by 5 bases and J by 2 bases, with 13 bases between them. Germline assignment: CDR1 SGHDT and CDR2 YYEEEE. There are 14 residues in the CDR3. The CDR3 reads CASSAGQTNYGYTF. The CDR3 region has the DNA TGTGCCAGCAGTGCAGGGCAAACGAACTATGGCTACACCTTC.

This chain uses TRBV29-1 with TRBJ1-4; D gene ambiguous. CDR3 size: 13 residues. Trimming shortened V by 6 bases and J by 4 bases, and 12 bases separated the two germline ends. Germline V gives CDR1 SQVTM, CDR2 ANQGSEA. The CDR3 DNA reads TGCAGCGTCTCCCTCGGGGTTAATGAAAAACTGTTTTTT. As protein: CSVSLGVNEKLFF.

The chain links TRBV11-3 to TRBJ2-1; weak D call: TRBD2 (6 bases). The V end was cut by 5 bases, the J end by 1 base, with 15 bases between. In germline, CDR1 is SGHNT, CDR2 YENEEA. The CDR3 runs to 16 residues. The CDR3 spells CASSPAGSGSYNEQFF. CDR3 nucleotides: TGTGCCAGCAGCCCGGCCGGAAGCGGGTCCTACAATGAGCAGTTCTTC.

CDR3 region: CASRESTGDPYGYTF. The CDR3 DNA is TGTGCCAGTAGGGAATCGACAGGGGATCCCTATGGCTACACCTTC. The chain couples TRBV19 to TRBJ1-2; 8 bases agree with TRBD1. The CDR3 covers 15 residues. Trimming cost V 6 bases and J 4 bases; bases outside gene matches: 10. Germline CDR1 reads LNHDA; CDR2 reads SQIVND (reference sequence). Full variable domain (outside the CDR3, taken from reference TRBV19 and TRBJ1-2): DGGITQSPKYLFRKEGQNVTLSCEQNLNHDAMYWYRQDPGQGLRLIYYSQIVNDFQKGDIAEGYSVSREKKESFPLTVTSAQKNPTAFYLCASRESTGDPYGYTFGSGTRLTVV.

The chain carries TRBV29-1 and TRBJ1-2, with 9 bases identical to TRBD1. Trimming removed 6 bases from V and 2 bases from J; junction bases left unmatched: 1. Looked up from germline, CDR1 is SQVTM and CDR2 is ANQGSEA. CDR3 length: 12 residues. This chain's CDR3 is CSVGTGNYGYTF. For the CDR3, the DNA is TGCAGCGTCGGGACAGGGAACTATGGCTACACCTTC.

V is TRBV27 and J is TRBJ2-1, with D maybe TRBD2 (6 bases). Per germline, CDR1 MNHEY and CDR2 SMNVEV (reference sequence). Trimming took 3 bases from V and 0 from J, leaving 15 bases between them. CDR3 length: 17 amino acids. The CDR3 coding sequence is TGTGCCAGCAGTTTTTTCCCGACTAGGAGCTCCTACAATGAGCAGTTCTTC. This encodes CASSFFPTRSSYNEQFF.

The chain carries TRBV28 and TRBJ2-1; TRBD1 matches at 9 bases. Germline values: CDR1 MDHEN, CDR2 SYDVKM. The trim removed 4 bases at V and 5 bases at J, leaving 6 bases unmatched. The CDR3 sequence is 15 residues long. The CDR3 DNA reads TGTGCCAGCAGTTCTCCCGGGACAGGGAACAATGAGCAGTTCTTC. It specifies CASSSPGTGNNEQFF.

This clone was found a few times. This chain uses TRBV19 with TRBJ1-3; 7 bases map to TRBD1. The CDR3 extends over 17 amino acids. From germline, CDR1 is LNHDA and CDR2 SQIVND (reference sequence). V shed 2 bases, J shed 0 bases, and the junction held 7 bases outside the gene matches. This chain's CDR3 is CASSIRPRDSSGNTIYF. CDR3 nucleotide sequence: TGTGCCAGTAGTATAAGGCCCCGGGACAGCTCTGGAAACACCATATATTTT.

The CDR3 spells CASSPAVQGLNEKLFF. CDR3 in DNA: TGTGCCAGCAGTCCCGCCGTCCAGGGATTGAATGAAAAACTGTTTTTT. This chain connects TRBV6-2 or TRBV6-3 to TRBJ1-4; TRBD1 is a possible D gene (5 bases). Trimming took off 5 bases at V and 5 bases at J, with 18 bases between the two ends. This CDR3 is built from 16 residues. Germline values: CDR1 MNHEY, CDR2 SVGEGT.

The genes are TRBV29-1 and TRBJ2-5, with a weak D call TRBD1 (5 bases). V gave up 5 bases and J gave up 5 bases, with 15 bases separating them. The germline gives CDR1 SQVTM, CDR2 ANQGSEA. This CDR3 region has 13 residues. The CDR3 region has the DNA TGCAGCGTTCGTGGCAGGGCCGTGGAGACCCAGTACTTC. It yields the protein CSVRGRAVETQYF. The variable domain in full, completed from reference TRBV29-1 and TRBJ2-5, reads SAVISQKPSRDICQRGTSLTIQCQVDSQVTMMFWYRQQPGQSLTLIATANQGSEATYESGFVIDKFPISRPNLTFSTLTVSNMSPEDSSIYLCSVRGRAVETQYFGPGTRLLVL.

The table lists this clone with a few counts. The V call is TRBV27, the J call TRBJ2-7; 10 bases fit TRBD2. This CDR3 contains 16 residues. The germline CDR1 and CDR2 sequences are MNHEY and SMNVEV (reference sequence). Trimming cost V 5 bases and J 2 bases; bases outside gene matches: 9. CDR3 protein: CASSLHSSGRAYEQYF. The CDR3 DNA is TGTGCCAGCAGTCTACATTCAAGCGGGAGGGCCTACGAGCAGTACTTC.

The chain has TRBV7-2 and TRBJ2-5; 9 bases agree with TRBD2. J lost 1 base, V lost 4 bases, and 1 base had no gene match. The CDR3 totals 14 residues. Germline CDR1 is SGHTA and CDR2 is FQGNSA. The chain's CDR3 is CASSWRGGQETQYF. The CDR3 DNA reads TGTGCCAGCAGCTGGCGGGGGGGCCAAGAGACCCAGTACTTC. Together with reference TRBV7-2 and TRBJ2-5, the CDR3 gives the full variable domain: GAGVSQSPSNKVTEKGKDVELRCDPISGHTALYWYRQSLGQGLEFLIYFQGNSAPDKSGLPSDRFSAERTGGSVSTLTIQRTQQEDSAVYLCASSWRGGQETQYFGPGTRLLVL.

The chain couples TRBV4-1 to TRBJ2-7; TRBD2 agrees at 8 bases. The CDR3 is 14 amino acids. Looked up from germline, CDR1 is MGHRA and CDR2 is YSYEKL. The V and J ends lost 1 base and 4 bases, in that order; junction bases with no gene match: 3. This CDR3 is CASSQVIAGYEQYF. CDR3 in DNA: TGCGCCAGCAGCCAAGTGATAGCGGGGTACGAGCAGTACTTC.

This chain uses TRBV9 with TRBJ2-2; D is uncertain. This CDR3 comprises 12 residues. The V end lost 0 bases, the J end lost 6 bases, and 3 bases lay between the germline ends. Per germline, CDR1 SGDLS and CDR2 YYNGEE. CDR3 sequence: CASSVASGELFF. The CDR3 DNA reads TGTGCCAGCAGCGTAGCGTCCGGGGAGCTGTTTTTT.

The chain couples TRBV28 to TRBJ1-4, with 7 bases that match TRBD1. The CDR3 is 17 amino acids. After removal of 5 bases from V and 5 bases from J, the junction contained 14 bases not matched to a gene. Germline CDR1 reads MDHEN; CDR2 reads SYDVKM. The CDR3 reads CASSLVSGQNLNEKLFF. CDR3 DNA sequence: TGTGCCAGCAGTCTCGTGTCGGGACAGAACCTCAATGAAAAACTGTTTTTT.

This clone has a handful of counts. The chain couples TRBV4-3 to TRBJ1-2; tentatively, D is TRBD1 (5 bases). Germline CDR1 is LGHNA and CDR2 is YSLEER. There are 15 residues in the CDR3. V was shortened by 0 bases and J by 5 bases, with 13 bases between the two germline ends. CDR3 sequence: CASSQDLGGGYGYTF. Written as DNA, the CDR3 is TGCGCCAGCAGCCAAGATTTGGGGGGAGGGTATGGCTACACCTTC.

V usage is TRBV11-2 and J usage is TRBJ2-6; 11 positions agree with TRBD2. Trimming removed 4 bases from V and 0 bases from J; junction bases left unmatched: 5. The CDR3 is 18 amino acids. Germline lookup yields CDR1 SGHAT and CDR2 FQNNGV. Written as DNA, the CDR3 is TGTGCCAGCAGCTCCGGGACTAGCGGTACCTCTGGGGCCAACGTCCTGACTTTC. It yields the protein CASSSGTSGTSGANVLTF.

J is TRBJ1-1 and V is TRBV19, with D unclear. CDR1 and CDR2 (germline): LNHDA, SQIVND (reference sequence). CDR3 size: 13 residues. Trimming stripped 3 bases from V and 1 base from J, with 6 bases between. CDR3 DNA: TGTGCCAGTAGTATCTCCGGGAACACTGAAGCTTTCTTT. Its translation is CASSISGNTEAFF.

This clone was observed a few times. The gene calls are TRBV7-3 and TRBJ1-1; 7 positions match TRBD1. The CDR3 consists of 13 residues. CDR1 and CDR2 from the germline V gene are SGHTA and FQGTGA. With V trimmed by 8 bases and J by 1 base, 4 bases remained unmatched. CDR3 DNA sequence: TGTGCCAGCGCCCGGACAGGGAACACTGAAGCTTTCTTT. Translated, it gives CASARTGNTEAFF. The full variable domain, its missing parts supplied by reference TRBV7-3 and TRBJ1-1, is GAGVSQTPSNKVTEKGKYVELRCDPISGHTALYWYRQSLGQGPEFLIYFQGTGAADDSGLPNDRFFAVRPEGSVSTLKIQRTERGDSAVYLCASARTGNTEAFFGQGTRLTVV.

The gene calls are TRBV19 and TRBJ2-5; D is perhaps TRBD1 (5 bases). Trimming took 3 bases from V and 7 from J, leaving 21 bases between them. Looked up from germline, CDR1 is LNHDA and CDR2 is SQIVND (reference sequence). The CDR3 contains 16 residues. The CDR3 reads CASSMGSSQGLGTQYF. For the CDR3, the DNA is TGTGCCAGTAGTATGGGGTCCTCCCAGGGCCTCGGGACCCAGTACTTC.

This chain uses TRBV11-3 with TRBJ2-1; 8 nucleotides agree with TRBD2. The V gene end was trimmed by 5 bases and the J gene end by 1 base; junction bases not matched to a gene: 4. This CDR3 has 15 amino acids. Germline-derived CDR1 and CDR2 are SGHNT and YENEEA. CDR3 DNA sequence: TGTGCCAGCAGCCCACTAGCGGCTTCCTACAATGAGCAGTTCTTC. Its translation: CASSPLAASYNEQFF. Using reference TRBV11-3 and TRBJ2-1 for the parts outside the CDR3, the full variable domain is EAGVVQSPRYKIIEKKQPVAFWCNPISGHNTLYWYLQNLGQGPELLIRYENEEAVDDSQLPKDRFSAERLKGVDSTLKIQPAELGDSAVYLCASSPLAASYNEQFFGPGTRLTVL.

The rearrangement joins TRBV9 to TRBJ2-1, with D possibly being TRBD2 (5 bases). The CDR3 has 14 amino acids. The germline V gene encodes CDR1 SGDLS and CDR2 YYNGEE. The V end was cut by 1 base, the J end by 5 bases, with 10 bases between. The CDR3 coding sequence is TGTGCCAGCAGCGTATTACTAGGAGACAATGAGCAGTTCTTC. It is translated as CASSVLLGDNEQFF.

The rearrangement joins TRBV19 to TRBJ1-2, with TRBD1 matching over 9 bases. There are 14 residues in the CDR3. V lost 5 bases to trimming and J lost 4 bases; unmatched junction nucleotides: 5. The germline V gene encodes CDR1 LNHDA and CDR2 SQIVND (reference sequence). The CDR3: CASSPDRGSYGYTF. CDR3 nucleotide sequence: TGTGCCAGTAGTCCGGACAGGGGATCCTATGGCTACACCTTC.